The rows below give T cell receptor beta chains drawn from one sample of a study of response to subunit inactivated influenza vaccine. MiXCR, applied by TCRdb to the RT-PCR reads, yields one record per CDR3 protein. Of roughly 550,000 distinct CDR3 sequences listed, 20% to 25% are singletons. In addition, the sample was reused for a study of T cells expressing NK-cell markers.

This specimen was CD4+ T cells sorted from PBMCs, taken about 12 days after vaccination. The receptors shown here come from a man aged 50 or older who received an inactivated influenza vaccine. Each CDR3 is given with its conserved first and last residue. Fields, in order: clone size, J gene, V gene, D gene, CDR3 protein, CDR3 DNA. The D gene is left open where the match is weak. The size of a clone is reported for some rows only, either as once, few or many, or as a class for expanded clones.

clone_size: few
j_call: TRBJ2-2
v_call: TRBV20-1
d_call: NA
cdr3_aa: CSARPAGVSGELFF
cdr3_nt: TGCAGTGCTAGACCAGCAGGGGTTTCCGGGGAGCTGTTTTTT

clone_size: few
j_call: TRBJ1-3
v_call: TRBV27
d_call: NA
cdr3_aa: CASSPKTGSGNTIYF
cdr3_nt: TGTGCCAGCAGTCCTAAGACAGGCTCTGGAAACACCATATATTTT

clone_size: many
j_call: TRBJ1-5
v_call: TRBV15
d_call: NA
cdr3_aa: CATSPAGGSHQPQHF
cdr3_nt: TGTGCCACCAGCCCTGCGGGGGGGAGTCATCAGCCCCAGCATTTT

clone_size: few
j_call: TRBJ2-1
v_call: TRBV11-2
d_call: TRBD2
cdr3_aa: CASSLDLRTSGSNEQFF
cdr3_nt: TGTGCCAGCAGCTTAGATCTGAGGACTAGCGGTTCAAATGAGCAGTTCTTC

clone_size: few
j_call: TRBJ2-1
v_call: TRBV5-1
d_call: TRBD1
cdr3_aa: CASSLMGQSSYNEQFF
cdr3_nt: TGCGCCAGCAGCTTAATGGGACAGAGCTCCTACAATGAGCAGTTCTTC

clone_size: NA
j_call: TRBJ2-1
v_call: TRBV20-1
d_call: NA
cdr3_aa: CSARAFKRRFRSSYNEQFF
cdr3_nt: TGCAGTGCTAGGGCCTTTAAAAGGAGATTTAGGAGCTCCTACAATGAGCAGTTCTTC

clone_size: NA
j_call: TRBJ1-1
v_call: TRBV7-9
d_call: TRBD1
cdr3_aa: CATFGQGNTEAFF
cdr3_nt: TGTGCCACATTTGGACAGGGGAACACTGAAGCTTTCTTT

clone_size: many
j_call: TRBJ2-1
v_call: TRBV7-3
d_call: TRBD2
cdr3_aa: CASSPRLAVYNEQFF
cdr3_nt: TGTGCCAGCAGCCCCCGACTAGCGGTCTACAATGAGCAGTTCTTC

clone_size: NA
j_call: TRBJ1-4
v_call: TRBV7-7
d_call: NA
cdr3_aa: CASSPGGGKIEKLFF
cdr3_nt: TGTGCCAGCAGCCCGGGGGGGGGCAAGATTGAAAAACTGTTTTTT

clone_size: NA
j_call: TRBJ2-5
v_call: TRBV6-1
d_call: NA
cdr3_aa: CASSPDGEKETQYF
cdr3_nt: TGTGCCAGCAGTCCCGACGGAGAGAAAGAGACCCAGTACTTC

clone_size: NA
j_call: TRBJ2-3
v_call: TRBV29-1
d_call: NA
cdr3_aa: CSVSFVADTQYF
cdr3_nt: TGCAGCGTTTCTTTCGTGGCAGATACGCAGTATTTT

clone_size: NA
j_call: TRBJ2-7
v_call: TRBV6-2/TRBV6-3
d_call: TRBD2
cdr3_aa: CASSSGLAGTEQYF
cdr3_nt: TGTGCCAGCAGTTCGGGACTAGCGGGGACCGAGCAGTACTTC

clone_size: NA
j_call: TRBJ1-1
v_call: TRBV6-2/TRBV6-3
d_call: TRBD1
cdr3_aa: CASRPGGETEAFF
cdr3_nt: TGTGCCAGCAGACCAGGGGGCGAAACTGAAGCTTTCTTT

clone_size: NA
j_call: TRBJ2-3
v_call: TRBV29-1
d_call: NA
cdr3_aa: CSHTTGSDTQYF
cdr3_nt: TGCAGCCACACTACAGGGTCAGATACGCAGTATTTT

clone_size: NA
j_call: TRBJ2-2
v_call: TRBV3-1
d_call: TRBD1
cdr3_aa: CASSQVLRDRGTGELFF
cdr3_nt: TGTGCCAGCAGCCAAGTCCTCCGGGACAGGGGGACCGGGGAGCTGTTTTTT

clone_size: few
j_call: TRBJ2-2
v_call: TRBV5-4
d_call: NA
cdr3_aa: CASSGTGTHTGELFF
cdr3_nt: TGTGCCAGCAGCGGTACCGGGACCCACACCGGGGAGCTGTTTTTT

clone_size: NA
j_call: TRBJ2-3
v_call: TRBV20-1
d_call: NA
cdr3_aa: CSARDQGRTDTQYF
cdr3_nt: TGCAGTGCTAGAGATCAGGGGCGCACAGATACGCAGTATTTT

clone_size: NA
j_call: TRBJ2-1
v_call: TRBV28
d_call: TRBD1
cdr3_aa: CAIGPGTGSYNEQFF
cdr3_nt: TGTGCCATCGGCCCCGGGACAGGATCCTACAATGAGCAGTTCTTC